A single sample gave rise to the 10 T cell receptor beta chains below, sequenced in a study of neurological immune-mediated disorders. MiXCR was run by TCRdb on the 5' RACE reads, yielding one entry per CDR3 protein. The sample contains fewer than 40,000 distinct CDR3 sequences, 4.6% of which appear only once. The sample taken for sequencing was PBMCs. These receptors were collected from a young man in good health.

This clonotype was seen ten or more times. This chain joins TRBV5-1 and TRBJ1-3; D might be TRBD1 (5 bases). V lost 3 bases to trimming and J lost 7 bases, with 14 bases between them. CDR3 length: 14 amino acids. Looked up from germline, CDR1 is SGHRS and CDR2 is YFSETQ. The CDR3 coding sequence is TGCGCCAGCAGCTATCAGGGATCCGCGAACACCATATATTTT. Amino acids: CASSYQGSANTIYF. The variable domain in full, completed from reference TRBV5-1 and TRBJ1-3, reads KAGVTQTPRYLIKTRGQQVTLSCSPISGHRSVSWYQQTPGQGLQFLFEYFSETQRNKGNFPGRFSGRQFSNSRSEMNVSTLELGDSALYLCASSYQGSANTIYFGEGSWLTVV.

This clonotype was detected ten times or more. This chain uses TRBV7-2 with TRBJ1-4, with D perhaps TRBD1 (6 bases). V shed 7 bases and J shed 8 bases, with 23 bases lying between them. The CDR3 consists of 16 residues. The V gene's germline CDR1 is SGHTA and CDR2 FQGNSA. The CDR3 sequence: CASTLRGGVEGEKLFF. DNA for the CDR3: TGTGCCAGCACTCTACGGGGGGGCGTAGAGGGGGAAAAACTGTTTTTT.

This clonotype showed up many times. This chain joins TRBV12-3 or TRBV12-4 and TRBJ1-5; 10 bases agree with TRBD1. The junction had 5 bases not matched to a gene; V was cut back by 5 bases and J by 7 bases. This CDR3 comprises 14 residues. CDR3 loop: CASSLGQGRQPQHF. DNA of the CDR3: TGTGCCAGCAGTCTGGGACAGGGGAGACAGCCCCAGCATTTT.

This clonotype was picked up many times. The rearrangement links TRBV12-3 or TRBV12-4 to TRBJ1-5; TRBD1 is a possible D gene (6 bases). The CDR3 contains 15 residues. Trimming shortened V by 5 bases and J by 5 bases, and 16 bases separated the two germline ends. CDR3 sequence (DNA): TGTGCCAGCAGTCCGGACAGTTTTCGGGATCAGCCCCAGCATTTT. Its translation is CASSPDSFRDQPQHF.

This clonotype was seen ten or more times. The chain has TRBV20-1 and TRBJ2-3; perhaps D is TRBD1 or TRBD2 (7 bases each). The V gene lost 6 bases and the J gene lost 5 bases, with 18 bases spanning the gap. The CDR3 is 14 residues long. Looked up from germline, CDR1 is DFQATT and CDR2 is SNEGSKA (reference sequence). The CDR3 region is CSAGGAQGLDTQYF. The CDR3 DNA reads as TGCAGTGCAGGGGGGGCACAGGGGTTAGATACGCAGTATTTT.

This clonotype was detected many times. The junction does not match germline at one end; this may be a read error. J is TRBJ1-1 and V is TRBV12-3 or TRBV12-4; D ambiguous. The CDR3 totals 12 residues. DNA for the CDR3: TGTGCCAGCAGTTTAGCCGTCCCTTGGTTAGAGTTT. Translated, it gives CASSLAVPWLEF.

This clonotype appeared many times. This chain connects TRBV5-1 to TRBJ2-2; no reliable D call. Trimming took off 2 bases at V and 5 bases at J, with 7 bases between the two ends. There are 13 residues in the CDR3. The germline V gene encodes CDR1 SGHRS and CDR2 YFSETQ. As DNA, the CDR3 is TGCGCCAGCAGCTTTGCCCCGACCGGGGAGCTGTTTTTT. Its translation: CASSFAPTGELFF. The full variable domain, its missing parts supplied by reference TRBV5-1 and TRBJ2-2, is KAGVTQTPRYLIKTRGQQVTLSCSPISGHRSVSWYQQTPGQGLQFLFEYFSETQRNKGNFPGRFSGRQFSNSRSEMNVSTLELGDSALYLCASSFAPTGELFFGEGSRLTVL.

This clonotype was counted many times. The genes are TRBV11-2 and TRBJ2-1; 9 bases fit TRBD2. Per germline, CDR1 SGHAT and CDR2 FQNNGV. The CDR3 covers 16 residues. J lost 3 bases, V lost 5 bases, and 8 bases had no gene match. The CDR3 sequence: CASSPIAGVSYNEQFF. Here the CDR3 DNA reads TGTGCCAGCAGCCCGATAGCGGGGGTGAGCTACAATGAGCAGTTCTTC.

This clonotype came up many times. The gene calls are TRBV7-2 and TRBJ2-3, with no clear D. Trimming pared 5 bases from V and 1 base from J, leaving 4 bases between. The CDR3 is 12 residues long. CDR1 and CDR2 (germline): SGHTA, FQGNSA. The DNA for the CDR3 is TGTGCCAGCAGCCCCCGCACAGATACGCAGTATTTT. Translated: CASSPRTDTQYF.

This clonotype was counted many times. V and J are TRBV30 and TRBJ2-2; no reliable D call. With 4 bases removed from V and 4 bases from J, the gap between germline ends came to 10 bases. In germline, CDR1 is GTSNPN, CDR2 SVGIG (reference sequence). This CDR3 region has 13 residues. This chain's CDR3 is CAWNKIPTGELFF. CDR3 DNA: TGTGCCTGGAACAAGATACCCACCGGGGAGCTGTTTTTT.